One sample yielded the 22 T cell receptor beta chains listed below, sequenced in a study of blood T cell repertoires in COVID-19. Sequencing used immunoSEQ multiplex PCR; TCRdb keeps in-frame clones, though not all of them. The table includes about 88,000 clones, roughly 87% detected once. Material: peripheral blood. The receptors shown here come from a man between 18 and 29 years old with COVID-19, enrolled during active disease.

V usage is TRBV4-1 and J usage is TRBJ1-1, with no clear D. The CDR3 contains 14 residues. Germline V gene data show CDR1 as MGHRA and CDR2 as YSYEKL. Trimming pared 0 bases from V and 1 base from J, leaving 6 bases between. In DNA, the CDR3 is TGCGCCAGCAGCCAAGAACACAGGAACACTGAAGCTTTCTTT. Amino acid sequence: CASSQEHRNTEAFF.

The CDR3 coding sequence is TGCAGCGTAACGACAGGGGCAACTAATGAAAAACTGTTTTTT. Translation: CSVTTGATNEKLFF. The V call is TRBV29-1, the J call TRBJ1-4; 8 positions match TRBD1. V gave up 6 bases and J gave up 0 bases; unmatched junction bases: 3. CDR3 size: 14 residues. Germline V gene sequence: CDR1 SQVTM, CDR2 ANQGSEA.

The V gene is TRBV9, the J gene TRBJ2-3, with no clear D. Germline CDR1 and CDR2: SGDLS and YYNGEE. The CDR3 is 12 residues long. Trimming shortened V by 4 bases and J by 3 bases, and 6 bases separated the two germline ends. DNA of the CDR3: TGTGCCAGCAGCTCCCGGACAGATACGCAGTATTTT. Amino acids: CASSSRTDTQYF.

The rearrangement links TRBV19 to TRBJ1-5; D possibly corresponds to TRBD1 (5 bases). The V gene's germline CDR1 is LNHDA and CDR2 SQIVND (reference sequence). The V and J ends lost 2 bases and 6 bases respectively, with 14 bases between them. The CDR3 covers 15 residues. The CDR3 loop is CASSIRRDSSQPQHF. CDR3 nucleotides: TGTGCCAGTAGTATACGGCGTGACAGTAGTCAGCCCCAGCATTTT.

V gene TRBV16 combines with J gene TRBJ1-5; D unresolved. The germline gives CDR1 KGHSY, CDR2 FQNENV. The CDR3 has 16 amino acids. Trimming stripped 0 bases from V and 5 bases from J, with 14 bases between. CDR3: CASSQSNSASDQPQHF. For the CDR3, the DNA is TGTGCCAGCAGCCAATCAAACAGTGCCAGTGATCAGCCCCAGCATTTT. The full variable domain, in which reference TRBV16 and TRBJ1-5 provide the parts outside the CDR3, is GEEVAQTPKHLVRGEGQKAKLYCAPIKGHSYVFWYQQVLKNEFKFLISFQNENVFDETGMPKERFSAKCLPNSPCSLEIQATKLEDSAVYFCASSQSNSASDQPQHFGDGTRLSIL.

V and J are TRBV18 and TRBJ2-1; 7 positions match TRBD1. V shed 5 bases, J shed 6 bases, and the junction held 10 bases outside the gene matches. CDR1 is KGHSH and CDR2 is LQKENI in the germline V gene. The CDR3 is made up of 15 amino acids. The CDR3 nucleotides are TGTGCCAGCTCATCACAAACCCACAGGGGCAATGAGCAGTTCTTC. Translating it yields CASSSQTHRGNEQFF.

The chain combines TRBV4-2 with TRBJ2-1; TRBD1 matches at 7 bases. Germline lookup yields CDR1 LGHNA and CDR2 YNFKEQ. Trimming removed 8 bases from V and 4 bases from J; junction bases left unmatched: 2. CDR3 length: 12 amino acids. The CDR3 spells CASGQVYNEQFF. The CDR3 nucleotides are TGTGCCAGCGGACAGGTTTACAATGAGCAGTTCTTC.

The V and J genes are TRBV29-1 and TRBJ2-5; the D gene is possibly TRBD1 (5 bases). The germline CDR1 and CDR2 sequences are SQVTM and ANQGSEA. Trimming cost V 4 bases and J 1 base, with 10 bases left between them. The CDR3 has 13 amino acids. The CDR3 region is CSVVGVSQETQYF. CDR3 nucleotide sequence: TGCAGCGTTGTAGGGGTTTCCCAAGAGACCCAGTACTTC. Combining the CDR3 with reference TRBV29-1 and TRBJ2-5 gives the whole variable domain SAVISQKPSRDICQRGTSLTIQCQVDSQVTMMFWYRQQPGQSLTLIATANQGSEATYESGFVIDKFPISRPNLTFSTLTVSNMSPEDSSIYLCSVVGVSQETQYFGPGTRLLVL.

The V gene is TRBV5-1, the J gene TRBJ2-7; TRBD1 matches 9 bases. The CDR3 loop spans 16 amino acids. The V and J ends lost 3 bases and 1 base, in that order; junction bases with no gene match: 8. Germline V CDR1 and CDR2: SGHRS, YFSETQ. The CDR3 DNA follows: TGCGCCAGCAGCTGGGGGACCGGGACAGGGTCCTACGAGCAGTACTTC. Its translation: CASSWGTGTGSYEQYF.

The table lists this clone with a count of one. CDR3 sequence (DNA): TGTGCCAGTAGTAGCCAGGCCCTGGTTGGCTACACCTTC. Residues: CASSSQALVGYTF. The chain carries TRBV19 and TRBJ1-2; no definite D call. This CDR3 is built from 13 residues. The V gene's germline CDR1 is LNHDA and CDR2 SQIVND (reference sequence). Trimming left V 4 bases short and J 7 bases short, with 13 bases between. Based on the CDR3 plus reference TRBV19 and TRBJ1-2, the full variable domain is DGGITQSPKYLFRKEGQNVTLSCEQNLNHDAMYWYRQDPGQGLRLIYYSQIVNDFQKGDIAEGYSVSREKKESFPLTVTSAQKNPTAFYLCASSSQALVGYTFGSGTRLTVV.

The chain has TRBV11-3 and TRBJ2-1, with D perhaps matching TRBD2 (5 bases). With 3 bases removed from V and 4 bases from J, the gap between germline ends came to 7 bases. Germline CDR1 reads SGHNT; CDR2 reads YENEEA. There are 13 residues in the CDR3. The CDR3 DNA reads as TGTGCCAGCAGCTTGGGCGGGTACAATGAGCAGTTCTTC. Residues: CASSLGGYNEQFF.

The chain employs TRBV7-2 and TRBJ2-7; TRBD2 agrees at 8 bases. The CDR3 length is 19 residues. The germline V gene has CDR1 SGHTA and CDR2 FQGNSA. J gave up 3 bases and V 1 base, and 17 bases lay outside the gene matches. CDR3 DNA sequence: TGTGCCAGCAGCTTAGTTGTGGGGTCTCGGGCGGGAGGTGACTACGAGCAGTACTTC. Encoded protein: CASSLVVGSRAGGDYEQYF.

This sequence joins TRBV6-2 or TRBV6-3 and TRBJ2-5, with D possibly matching TRBD2 (6 bases). CDR3 length: 16 residues. In germline, CDR1 is MNHEY, CDR2 SVGEGT. The V end lost 4 bases, the J end lost 2 bases, and 17 bases lay between the germline ends. The CDR3 DNA sequence: TGTGCCAGCAGTTGGGAGAGACTCCGGGGGCAAGAGACCCAGTACTTC. Its translation is CASSWERLRGQETQYF.

Only one count was recorded for this clone. The chain recombines TRBV7-9 with TRBJ2-3; 9 bases are shared with TRBD2. CDR3 size: 17 residues. The junction had 12 bases not matched to a gene; V was cut back by 4 bases and J by 4 bases. CDR1 and CDR2 from the germline V gene are SEHNR and FQNEAQ (reference sequence). The CDR3 reads CASSSLQSSGSSDTQYF. In DNA form, the CDR3 reads TGTGCCAGCAGCTCCCTCCAAAGTAGCGGGAGCTCAGATACGCAGTATTTT. Using reference TRBV7-9 and TRBJ2-3 for the parts outside the CDR3, the full variable domain is DTGVSQNPRHKITKRGQNVTFRCDPISEHNRLYWYRQTLGQGPEFLTYFQNEAQLEKSRLLSDRFSAERPKGSFSTLEIQRTEQGDSAMYLCASSSLQSSGSSDTQYFGPGTRLTVL.

The chain joins TRBV10-2 to TRBJ1-1; possible D gene TRBD1, 6 bases. With 3 bases removed from V and 2 bases from J, the gap between germline ends came to 10 bases. The length of the CDR3 is 14 residues. Germline values: CDR1 WSHSY, CDR2 SAAADI. The CDR3 DNA reads TGCGCCAGCAGTGAAAACAGGGCTAACACTGAAGCTTTCTTT. It is translated as CASSENRANTEAFF.

The gene calls are TRBV3-1 (or the pseudogene TRBV3-2) and TRBJ1-2; D remains ambiguous. V lost 1 base and J lost 4, with 7 bases in between. The CDR3 has 13 amino acids. Germline CDR1 and CDR2: LGHDT and YNNKEL (reference sequence). The CDR3 region has the DNA TGTGCCAGCAGCCAAGTAGTGTCCTATGGCTACACCTTC. This codes for CASSQVVSYGYTF.

V usage is TRBV7-3 and J usage is TRBJ2-1; 10 bases match TRBD2. J was trimmed by 2 bases and V by 3 bases; bases with no gene match: 1. The CDR3 contains 15 residues. Looked up from germline, CDR1 is SGHTA and CDR2 is FQGTGA. The CDR3 here is CASSFSGRPYNEQFF. In nucleotides, the CDR3 is TGTGCCAGCAGCTTTAGCGGGAGGCCCTACAATGAGCAGTTCTTC. Looking up the rest from reference TRBV7-3 and TRBJ2-1 gives the full variable domain: GAGVSQTPSNKVTEKGKYVELRCDPISGHTALYWYRQSLGQGPEFLIYFQGTGAADDSGLPNDRFFAVRPEGSVSTLKIQRTERGDSAVYLCASSFSGRPYNEQFFGPGTRLTVL.

The chain couples TRBV3-1 (or the pseudogene TRBV3-2) to TRBJ1-3, with D maybe TRBD1 (5 bases). Germline CDR1 LGHDT, CDR2 YNNKEL (reference sequence). V shed 4 bases and J shed 4 bases, with 14 bases lying between them. The CDR3 loop spans 15 amino acids. The CDR3 is CASSPDMGLGNTIYF. The CDR3 nucleotides are TGTGCCAGCAGCCCGGACATGGGGTTGGGAAACACCATATATTTT.

The chain has TRBV27 and TRBJ2-3; weak D call: TRBD1 (5 bases). Germline loops: CDR1 MNHEY, CDR2 SMNVEV (reference sequence). CDR3 size: 14 residues. The V gene lost 5 bases and the J gene lost 4 bases, with 13 bases spanning the gap. The CDR3 sequence: CASSPRDSSDTQYF. The CDR3 nucleotides read TGTGCCAGCAGTCCCAGAGACAGTTCAGATACGCAGTATTTT.

The V and J genes are TRBV19 and TRBJ1-2, with TRBD1 matching over 7 bases. The V segment lost 6 bases and the J segment 5 bases; nucleotides outside the gene matches: 6. CDR3 length: 13 amino acids. Germline lookup yields CDR1 LNHDA and CDR2 SQIVND (reference sequence). CDR3 region: CASRRDSTYGYTF. CDR3 DNA sequence: TGTGCCAGTAGGCGGGACAGTACGTATGGCTACACCTTC.

V gene TRBV2 combines with J gene TRBJ1-5, with 12 bases fitting TRBD1. CDR1 is SNHLY and CDR2 is FYNNEI in the germline V gene. This CDR3 has 15 amino acids. Trimming at V came to 2 bases and at J to 14 bases, leaving 10 bases not matched to a gene. In DNA, the CDR3 is TGTGCCAGCAGTGAAAGGGGACAGGGGGCCGCCCTTGAGCATTTT. Protein product: CASSERGQGAALEHF.

The rearrangement uses TRBV24-1 and TRBJ2-2; TRBD2 aligns across 12 bases. This CDR3 has 18 residues. The V gene's germline CDR1 is KGHDR and CDR2 SFDVKD. The V segment lost 1 base and the J segment 2 bases; nucleotides outside the gene matches: 4. CDR3 sequence: CATSDFPTSGGNTGELFF. CDR3 coding DNA: TGTGCCACCAGTGATTTCCCGACTAGCGGGGGTAACACCGGGGAGCTGTTTTTT.